A single sample is the source of the 26 T cell receptor beta chains below, sequenced in a study of immune evolution from preneoplasia to lung adenocarcinoma. Libraries were prepared by immunoSEQ multiplex PCR; TCRdb keeps only in-frame clonotypes and omits some of them. The sample yields about 10,000 clones, about 80% seen once. Material for sequencing was FFPE minimally invasive lung adenocarcinoma tissue. Receptor source: a person in their 70s with lung adenocarcinoma. Some clones in this sample may be carry-over from other donors' samples.

This sequence joins TRBV19 and TRBJ1-5; 9 bases are a match to TRBD1. The CDR3 is 16 amino acids. Germline V gene sequence: CDR1 LNHDA, CDR2 SQIVND (reference sequence). Unmatched junction bases numbered 14, after V lost 7 bases and J lost 7 bases. The CDR3 here is CASNIVGDREGQPQHF. The DNA for the CDR3 is TGTGCCAGTAACATCGTAGGGGACAGGGAGGGGCAGCCCCAGCATTTT.

This rearrangement joins TRBV30 to TRBJ2-5; D may be TRBD1 (6 bases). Germline V CDR1 and CDR2: GTSNPN, SVGIG (reference sequence). Trimming pared 3 bases from V and 1 base from J, leaving 12 bases between. The CDR3 is 14 residues long. The CDR3 DNA sequence: TGTGCCTGGAGGCCGGACAGTTTCCAAGAGACCCAGTACTTC. Protein sequence: CAWRPDSFQETQYF. The whole variable domain, filled in from reference TRBV30 and TRBJ2-5, reads SQTIHQWPATLVQPVGSPLSLECTVEGTSNPNLYWYRQAAGRGLQLLFYSVGIGQISSEVPQNLSASRPQDRQFILSSKKLLLSDSGFYLCAWRPDSFQETQYFGPGTRLLVL.

The chain uses TRBV29-1 and TRBJ1-5; 9 nucleotides match TRBD1. The CDR3 loop spans 14 amino acids. The J segment lost 0 bases and the V segment lost 7 bases, leaving 4 bases of the junction unmatched. CDR1 SQVTM and CDR2 ANQGSEA come from the germline V gene. This chain's CDR3 is CSARQGGSNQPQHF. CDR3 DNA sequence: TGCAGCGCCAGACAGGGGGGTAGCAATCAGCCCCAGCATTTT.

The chain has TRBV2 and TRBJ2-5; TRBD2 matches at 8 bases. V was clipped by 6 bases and J by 5 bases; unmatched bases: 5. The CDR3 length is 13 residues. CDR1 is SNHLY, CDR2 FYNNEI, per germline. In nucleotides, the CDR3 is TGTGCCAGCAGCAGGGGCGGGAGGGAGACCCAGTACTTC. It codes for CASSRGGRETQYF.

This clone appeared a few times. V is TRBV27 and J is TRBJ1-6; unclear D gene. The CDR3 is made up of 14 amino acids. Per germline, CDR1 MNHEY and CDR2 SMNVEV (reference sequence). V lost 4 bases and J 10 bases, leaving 14 bases between the germline ends. The CDR3 sequence is CASSSLESRSPLHF. The CDR3, as DNA: TGTGCCAGCAGTTCCTTGGAGTCACGGTCACCCCTCCACTTT.

The gene calls are TRBV30 and TRBJ2-3; D may be TRBD1 (6 bases). The CDR3 loop spans 14 amino acids. Germline loops: CDR1 GTSNPN, CDR2 SVGIG (reference sequence). With 6 bases removed from V and 6 bases from J, the gap between germline ends came to 19 bases. The CDR3 loop reads CACPGDRNADTQYF. CDR3 nucleotides: TGTGCCTGCCCAGGGGACCGCAATGCGGATACGCAGTATTTT.

The J gene is TRBJ2-3, the V gene TRBV29-1, with D maybe TRBD1 (6 bases). The ends were cut back, 8 bases at V and 4 bases at J, with 10 bases in the middle. In germline, CDR1 is SQVTM, CDR2 ANQGSEA. The CDR3 contains 11 residues. The CDR3 DNA sequence: TGCAGCACACAGGGATCAGATACGCAGTATTTT. It is translated as CSTQGSDTQYF.

This clone has only a few counts. The chain couples TRBV30 to TRBJ2-5; TRBD2 agrees at 10 bases. The CDR3 has 16 residues. CDR1 is GTSNPN and CDR2 is SVGIG in the germline V gene (reference sequence). Losses at the gene ends were 2 bases for V and 2 bases for J; bases not matched to a gene: 8. Written as DNA, the CDR3 is TGTGCCTGGAGTAAAGGACTAGCGGACCCTCAAGAGACCCAGTACTTC. It is translated as CAWSKGLADPQETQYF.

The chain couples TRBV5-1 to TRBJ2-1, with TRBD1 matching over 9 bases. This CDR3 spans 15 amino acids. Unmatched junction bases numbered 5, after V lost 0 bases and J lost 7 bases. Per germline, CDR1 SGHRS and CDR2 YFSETQ. The CDR3 region is CASSLVQGARNEQFF. CDR3 DNA sequence: TGCGCCAGCAGCTTGGTACAGGGGGCTAGGAATGAGCAGTTCTTC.

The chain joins TRBV13 to TRBJ1-2; unclear D gene. Germline V CDR1 and CDR2: PRHDT, FYEKMQ (reference sequence). The CDR3 is 13 residues long. The V gene lost 2 bases and the J gene lost 2 bases, with 6 bases spanning the gap. The CDR3 bases are TGTGCCAGCAGCTTACAAGGCAACTATGGCTACACCTTC. This translates into CASSLQGNYGYTF.

The chain has TRBV14 and TRBJ2-3; TRBD2 aligns across 8 bases. Germline CDR1 and CDR2: SGHDN and FVKESK. This CDR3 has 14 residues. The J segment lost 5 bases and the V segment lost 1 base, leaving 2 bases of the junction unmatched. CDR3 sequence: CASSQGLAGDTQYF. The CDR3 region has the DNA TGTGCCAGCAGCCAAGGGCTAGCGGGAGATACGCAGTATTTT.

The chain links TRBV10-3 to TRBJ2-2, with 7 bases lining up with TRBD2. The CDR3 covers 14 residues. V lost 8 bases and J lost 7; bases outside the gene matches: 10. Germline-derived CDR1 and CDR2 are ENHRY and SYGVKD. The CDR3 reads CAILPGGEGGELFF. The CDR3 bases are TGTGCCATCCTACCCGGAGGGGAGGGCGGGGAGCTGTTTTTT.

The chain links TRBV30 to TRBJ1-1; the D is unclear. Germline V lookup: CDR1 GTSNPN, CDR2 SVGIG (reference sequence). The V end lost 5 bases, the J end lost 0 bases, and 10 bases lay between the germline ends. This CDR3 region has 13 residues. The DNA for the CDR3 is TGTGCCTGGGATCCCGGGGTGAACACTGAAGCTTTCTTT. Translation gives CAWDPGVNTEAFF.

This sequence joins TRBV2 and TRBJ2-7; 11 nucleotides match TRBD1. J lost 5 bases, V lost 8 bases, and 8 bases had no gene match. This CDR3 is built from 14 residues. The germline V gene encodes CDR1 SNHLY and CDR2 FYNNEI. CDR3 coding DNA: TGTGCCAGCTCCCTGGGGACAGGGGGAGACGAGCAGTACTTC. This gives the protein CASSLGTGGDEQYF.

The chain carries TRBV6-4 and TRBJ1-4, with D perhaps TRBD1 (5 bases). CDR1 MRHNA and CDR2 SNTAGT come from the germline V gene. The CDR3 is 15 amino acids. V was shortened by 9 bases and J by 6 bases, with 20 bases between the two germline ends. The CDR3: CARLSGGGLHEKLFF. In DNA, the CDR3 is TGTGCCAGACTGTCCGGGGGGGGATTACATGAAAAACTGTTTTTT.

The chain recombines TRBV19 with TRBJ1-4; 9 nucleotides match TRBD1. The CDR3 is made up of 14 amino acids. J lost 9 bases, V lost 9 bases, and 11 bases had no gene match. Germline V gene data show CDR1 as LNHDA and CDR2 as SQIVND (reference sequence). CDR3 amino acids: CASTSGTGWKKLFF. The CDR3 DNA reads as TGTGCCAGCACTTCCGGGACAGGGTGGAAAAAACTGTTTTTT.

This sequence joins TRBV2 and TRBJ1-1; a weak D match, TRBD1 (5 bases). V was cut by 4 bases and J by 4 bases, with 10 bases left in between. Germline V gene data show CDR1 as SNHLY and CDR2 as FYNNEI. The CDR3 has 13 residues. CDR3 coding DNA: TGTGCCAGCAGTGGGGACGGCGGCACTGAAGCTTTCTTT. It codes for CASSGDGGTEAFF. The whole variable domain, filled in from reference TRBV2 and TRBJ1-1, reads EPEVTQTPSHQVTQMGQEVILRCVPISNHLYFYWYRQILGQKVEFLVSFYNNEISEKSEIFDDQFSVERPDGSNFTLKIRSTKLEDSAMYFCASSGDGGTEAFFGQGTRLTVV.

This clone was seen only once. The rearrangement links TRBV5-4 to TRBJ2-1, with 8 bases that match TRBD1. CDR3 length: 16 residues. The germline V gene encodes CDR1 SGHNT and CDR2 YYREEE (reference sequence). With V trimmed by 3 bases and J by 1 base, 6 bases remained unmatched. CDR3 nucleotides: TGTGCCAGCAGCTCCCGTAACAGGGGGTCCTACAATGAGCAGTTCTTC. Translation gives CASSSRNRGSYNEQFF.

The V call is TRBV10-3, the J call TRBJ1-3; 9 positions match TRBD1. The CDR3 has 14 amino acids. Germline CDR1 reads ENHRY; CDR2 reads SYGVKD. With 10 bases clipped from V and 0 bases from J, the junction kept 4 bases outside the gene matches. In DNA, the CDR3 is TGTGCCAGCCGGGACAGGGACTCTGGAAACACCATATATTTT. Protein product: CASRDRDSGNTIYF.

CDR3 sequence (DNA): TGTGCCAGCAGCCAAGAGGGGACAGGGAATGGCTACACCTTC. The encoded protein is CASSQEGTGNGYTF. This rearrangement joins TRBV7-9 to TRBJ1-2; TRBD1 matches at 9 bases. The germline V gene encodes CDR1 SEHNR and CDR2 FQNEAQ (reference sequence). V was pared by 5 bases and J by 6 bases, with 7 bases of the junction left unmatched. CDR3 length: 14 residues.

This sequence joins TRBV6-1 and TRBJ2-2, with D unclear. The germline gives CDR1 MNHNS, CDR2 SASEGT. Trimming left V 2 bases short and J 8 bases short, with 9 bases between. This CDR3 is 13 amino acids long. This CDR3 reads CASSEYLSGELFF. Written as DNA, the CDR3 is TGTGCCAGCAGTGAATATCTTTCTGGGGAGCTGTTTTTT.

The chain links TRBV29-1 to TRBJ2-1, with D perhaps being TRBD1 or TRBD2 (5 bases each). The CDR3 is 12 residues long. The V gene's germline CDR1 is SQVTM and CDR2 ANQGSEA. The V end was cut by 5 bases, the J end by 10 bases, with 15 bases between. CDR3 nucleotides: TGCAGCGTTCGTCAGGGAGTGGACGAGCAGTTCTTC. Translating it yields CSVRQGVDEQFF.

The chain combines TRBV5-4 with TRBJ1-5; tentative D call: TRBD1 (5 bases). V lost 0 bases and J 1 base, leaving 5 bases between the germline ends. The CDR3 sequence is 14 residues long. Germline lookup yields CDR1 SGHNT and CDR2 YYREEE (reference sequence). CDR3 region: CASSLEGSNQPQHF. The CDR3 DNA reads TGTGCCAGCAGCTTGGAGGGGAGCAATCAGCCCCAGCATTTT.

V is TRBV14 and J is TRBJ1-1, with TRBD1 matching 8 bases. CDR3 length: 13 residues. Germline CDR1 reads SGHDN; CDR2 reads FVKESK. The V segment lost 5 bases and the J segment 3 bases; nucleotides outside the gene matches: 2. The CDR3 sequence: CASSGQGYTEAFF. In nucleotides, the CDR3 is TGTGCCAGCAGCGGACAGGGATACACTGAAGCTTTCTTT.

This rearrangement joins TRBV6-5 to TRBJ1-4; D ambiguous. V was clipped by 1 base and J by 8 bases, with 14 bases between them. Looked up from germline, CDR1 is MNHEY and CDR2 is SVGAGI. This CDR3 is 15 amino acids long. CDR3 loop: CASSYLGLAEEKLFF. CDR3 nucleotides: TGTGCCAGCAGTTACTTAGGCCTCGCGGAGGAAAAACTGTTTTTT.

This rearrangement joins TRBV7-3 to TRBJ2-3; 10 bases align to TRBD2. CDR3 size: 15 residues. The germline CDR1 and CDR2 sequences are SGHTA and FQGTGA. Germline trimming cut 3 bases from V and 2 bases from J; bases unmatched to any gene: 2. The CDR3, as DNA: TGTGCCAGCAGCTTTAGCGGGGGGTACACAGATACGCAGTATTTT. Its protein product is CASSFSGGYTDTQYF.